These 12 T cell receptor beta chains originate from one sample sequenced in a study of blood T cell repertoires in COVID-19. Sequenced by immunoSEQ multiplex PCR; TCRdb stores in-frame clones only, minus some. The repertoire holds 470,000 or so clones, with roughly 89% as singletons. Sequencing was carried out using peripheral blood. Source of these receptors: a woman aged 25 to 39 with acute or convalescent COVID-19.

J is TRBJ2-5 and V is TRBV23-1; perhaps TRBD2 as D (5 bases). TRBV23-1 is recorded as an ORF, its role being uncertain. The germline V and J ends were trimmed by 0 bases and 1 base, with 6 bases remaining between them. The CDR3 is made up of 14 amino acids. CDR3 in DNA: TGCGCCAGCAGTCAATCCCGGGGCCAAGAGACCCAGTACTTC. It codes for CASSQSRGQETQYF.

V and J are TRBV7-7 and TRBJ2-7; 10 bases agree with TRBD1. Germline V gene data show CDR1 as SSHAT and CDR2 as FNYEAQ (reference sequence). With 5 bases clipped from V and 1 base from J, the junction kept 5 bases outside the gene matches. The CDR3 has 15 residues. DNA of the CDR3: TGTGCCAGCAGCCTCGGACAGGGGGGGTCCTACGAGCAGTACTTC. Amino acid sequence: CASSLGQGGSYEQYF.

The V call is TRBV6-4, the J call TRBJ2-1; 8 bases agree with TRBD2. Germline CDR1 reads MRHNA; CDR2 reads SNTAGT. After removal of 2 bases from V and 4 bases from J, the junction contained 4 bases not matched to a gene. CDR3 length: 15 amino acids. This chain's CDR3 is CASSDVASGYNEQFF. CDR3 bases: TGTGCCAGCAGTGACGTGGCTAGCGGGTACAATGAGCAGTTCTTC.

The chain is built from TRBV7-9 and TRBJ1-1; a possible D gene is TRBD1 (6 bases). The CDR3 loop spans 14 amino acids. The V end lost 5 bases, the J end lost 4 bases, and 14 bases lay between the germline ends. Per the germline V gene, CDR1 is SEHNR and CDR2 is FQNEAQ (reference sequence). CDR3 sequence (DNA): TGTGCCAGCAGCCGCAGGGACACGGGCACTGAAGCTTTCTTT. This encodes CASSRRDTGTEAFF.

The chain is built from TRBV2 and TRBJ1-4; unclear D gene. The CDR3 spans 11 residues. Germline V gene lookup returns CDR1 SNHLY and CDR2 FYNNEI. The V end was cut by 4 bases, the J end by 8 bases, with 5 bases between. CDR3 sequence (DNA): TGTGCCAGCAGTGTGCAGGAAAAACTGTTTTTT. Encoded protein: CASSVQEKLFF.

This sequence joins TRBV9 and TRBJ2-3; TRBD2 matches 8 bases. The CDR3 is 18 residues long. The V and J ends lost 0 bases and 1 base, in that order; junction bases with no gene match: 10. Germline CDR1 reads SGDLS; CDR2 reads YYNGEE. The CDR3 protein is CASSVGAGVSSGTDTQYF. The CDR3 nucleotides are TGTGCCAGCAGCGTAGGAGCGGGGGTCTCGTCTGGCACAGATACGCAGTATTTT.

This chain connects TRBV2 to TRBJ1-5; 9 bases are a match to TRBD1. V lost 4 bases to trimming and J lost 0 bases; unmatched junction nucleotides: 7. This CDR3 has 17 residues. Germline CDR1 SNHLY, CDR2 FYNNEI. CDR3: CASSVGTGLRSNQPQHF. The CDR3 region has the DNA TGTGCCAGCAGTGTAGGGACAGGGCTACGTAGCAATCAGCCCCAGCATTTT.

This chain connects TRBV19 to TRBJ2-7; no clear D. This CDR3 is built from 15 residues. The germline gives CDR1 LNHDA, CDR2 SQIVND (reference sequence). V lost 0 bases, J lost 3 bases, and 12 bases lay in between. CDR3: CASSIDLSVNYEQYF. DNA of the CDR3: TGTGCCAGTAGTATAGATCTATCCGTAAACTACGAGCAGTACTTC.

This chain uses TRBV6-1 with TRBJ2-7; D may be TRBD1 (5 bases). V shed 2 bases and J shed 0 bases, with 11 bases lying between them. CDR3 length: 15 amino acids. The germline V gene has CDR1 MNHNS and CDR2 SASEGT. The CDR3 spells CASSEWSTGSYEQYF. CDR3 nucleotide sequence: TGTGCCAGCAGTGAATGGTCTACAGGCTCCTACGAGCAGTACTTC.

This chain joins TRBV3-1 (or the pseudogene TRBV3-2) and TRBJ2-4; 10 nucleotides line up with TRBD2. CDR1 and CDR2 (germline): LGHDT, YNNKEL (reference sequence). There are 13 residues in the CDR3. V shed 5 bases and J 9 bases; nucleotides not matched to a gene: 4. The CDR3 loop reads CASSDRTSGIQYF. CDR3 sequence (DNA): TGTGCCAGCAGCGATCGGACTAGCGGCATTCAGTACTTC.

This rearrangement joins TRBV29-1 to TRBJ1-2; D is ambiguous. Germline CDR1 reads SQVTM; CDR2 reads ANQGSEA. This CDR3 contains 14 residues. Trimming stripped 7 bases from V and 4 bases from J, with 19 bases between. CDR3 in amino acids: CSACRPQKAYGYTF. CDR3 DNA sequence: TGCAGCGCGTGTCGTCCACAGAAAGCCTATGGCTACACCTTC.

The chain links TRBV9 to TRBJ2-3; maybe TRBD2 (5 bases). The CDR3 spans 14 residues. CDR1 and CDR2 (germline): SGDLS, YYNGEE. Between the trimmed V and J ends, which lost 0 bases and 2 bases, there was a span of 7 bases. DNA of the CDR3: TGTGCCAGCAGCGTAGGGGGAGTCACAGATACGCAGTATTTT. This encodes CASSVGGVTDTQYF. The variable domain in full, completed from reference TRBV9 and TRBJ2-3, reads DSGVTQTPKHLITATGQRVTLRCSPRSGDLSVYWYQQSLDQGLQFLIQYYNGEERAKGNILERFSAQQFPDLHSELNLSSLELGDSALYFCASSVGGVTDTQYFGPGTRLTVL.